Presented here are 14 T cell receptor beta chains from one specimen sequenced in a study of blood T cells in healthy people across ages. Next came a second PCR, run for 7 to 11 cycles, which used a sample-barcoded 5' primer along with a J-beta primer mix. One entry per CDR3 protein, called by TCRdb with MiXCR from the 5' RACE reads. Here the sample spans 600,000 or so distinct CDR3 sequences, about 30% being singletons. Sequencing used blood. The source is a woman of 80 years or more in good health.

This clonotype was counted ten times or more. The chain couples TRBV28 to TRBJ2-6, with a tentative D call TRBD1 (5 bases). Per the germline V gene, CDR1 is MDHEN and CDR2 is SYDVKM. The V and J ends lost 5 bases and 0 bases respectively, with 8 bases between them. The CDR3 sequence is 15 residues long. CDR3 nucleotides: TGTGCCAGCAGTCTACAGGACTCTGGGGCCAACGTCCTGACTTTC. It specifies CASSLQDSGANVLTF. The full variable domain, rest sourced from reference TRBV28 and TRBJ2-6, is DVKVTQSSRYLVKRTGEKVFLECVQDMDHENMFWYRQDPGLGLRLIYFSYDVKMKEKGDIPEGYSVSREKKERFSLILESASTNQTSMYLCASSLQDSGANVLTFGAGSRLTVL.

This chain joins TRBV5-6 and TRBJ1-3, with D unresolved. CDR1 and CDR2 (germline): SGHDT, YYEEEE. V was cut by 6 bases and J by 4 bases, with 11 bases left in between. The CDR3 contains 13 residues. CDR3 residues: CASKELGGNTIYF. The CDR3, as DNA: TGTGCCAGCAAGGAGCTGGGAGGAAACACCATATATTTT. The entire variable domain, with the rest obtained from reference TRBV5-6 and TRBJ1-3, is as follows: DAGVTQSPTHLIKTRGQQVTLRCSPKSGHDTVSWYQQALGQGPQFIFQYYEEEERQRGNFPDRFSGHQFPNYSSELNVNALLLGDSALYLCASKELGGNTIYFGEGSWLTVV.

The chain recombines TRBV18 with TRBJ2-2; 9 bases agree with TRBD1. Germline V lookup: CDR1 KGHSH, CDR2 LQKENI. With V trimmed by 1 base and J by 8 bases, 2 bases remained unmatched. The CDR3 has 14 residues. CDR3 nucleotide sequence: TGTGCCAGCTCACCACGGACAGGGGATGGGGAGCTGTTTTTT. It is translated as CASSPRTGDGELFF.

This clonotype was found many times. V gene TRBV6-1 combines with J gene TRBJ2-7; unclear D gene. The V and J ends lost 6 bases and 4 bases respectively, with 7 bases between them. Germline CDR1 reads MNHNS; CDR2 reads SASEGT. The CDR3 totals 11 residues. This CDR3 is CASSGSYEQYF. DNA for the CDR3: TGTGCCAGCAGCGGATCTTACGAGCAGTACTTC.

The sample holds one count of this clonotype. The junction differs from germline at one of its ends, possibly a read error. This rearrangement joins TRBV12-3 or TRBV12-4 to TRBJ2-3; D might be TRBD2 (5 bases). The CDR3 spans 15 residues. The CDR3 DNA sequence: TGTGCCAGCACCGGGGAGCGCGTCCGCACAGATACGGAGTATTTT. Protein sequence: CASTGERVRTDTEYF.

The chain has TRBV24-1 and TRBJ1-2; D might be TRBD1 (5 bases). Germline loops: CDR1 KGHDR, CDR2 SFDVKD. Trimming pared 4 bases from V and 4 bases from J, leaving 9 bases between. The CDR3 has 13 residues. The CDR3 DNA sequence: TGTGCCACCAGTGACGACAGAACCTATGGCTACACCTTC. Protein sequence: CATSDDRTYGYTF.

This clonotype was found many times. The chain joins TRBV24-1 to TRBJ1-2; TRBD1 is a possible D gene (5 bases). This CDR3 comprises 12 residues. Germline V gives CDR1 KGHDR, CDR2 SFDVKD. Trimming left V 5 bases short and J 8 bases short, with 11 bases between. The CDR3 reads CATSGGFGGYTF. CDR3 nucleotide sequence: TGTGCCACCAGTGGGGGCTTCGGCGGCTACACCTTC.

This clonotype was recorded at least ten times. The chain combines TRBV12-3 or TRBV12-4 with TRBJ1-4; D is unresolved. V lost 1 base to trimming and J lost 7 bases, with 10 bases between them. The CDR3 runs to 14 residues. The CDR3 here is CASSLGAAGEKLFF. In nucleotides, the CDR3 is TGTGCCAGCAGTTTAGGCGCGGCGGGTGAAAAACTGTTTTTT.

The V and J genes are TRBV20-1 and TRBJ2-1, with 8 bases identical to TRBD2. This CDR3 is 15 amino acids long. Germline V lookup: CDR1 DFQATT, CDR2 SNEGSKA (reference sequence). With V trimmed by 2 bases and J by 1 base, 4 bases remained unmatched. The CDR3 nucleotides are TGCAGTGCTAGATCGATAGCGGGATCCTACAATGAGCAGTTCTTC. This translates into CSARSIAGSYNEQFF.

This clonotype showed up many times. This chain joins TRBV4-2 and TRBJ2-7; 9 bases map to TRBD1. The CDR3 is made up of 15 amino acids. Germline CDR1 and CDR2: LGHNA and YNFKEQ. The V gene end was trimmed by 1 base and the J gene end by 5 bases; junction bases not matched to a gene: 6. DNA for the CDR3: TGTGCCAGCAGCCAAGTAGGGACAGGGAGCCACGAGCAGTACTTC. It is translated as CASSQVGTGSHEQYF.

This clonotype was detected many times. V is TRBV6-1 and J is TRBJ1-5, with 10 nucleotides matching TRBD1. This CDR3 spans 15 amino acids. V shed 7 bases, J shed 4 bases, and the junction held 7 bases outside the gene matches. Germline V gives CDR1 MNHNS, CDR2 SASEGT. CDR3 region: CASTGDRGVNQPQHF. DNA of the CDR3: TGTGCCAGCACCGGGGACAGGGGAGTAAATCAGCCCCAGCATTTT.

This clonotype was counted ten times or more. A clone one base away is much larger, so this may be a read error. The V call is TRBV4-1, the J call TRBJ2-5; no clear D gene. The CDR3 contains 12 residues. In germline, CDR1 is MGHRA, CDR2 YSYEKL. The germline V and J ends were trimmed by 3 bases and 11 bases, with 13 bases remaining between them. The CDR3 sequence: CASSQPYLEQYF. The CDR3, as DNA: TGCGCCAGCAGCCAGCCCTACCTTGAGCAGTACTTC.

This chain connects TRBV5-5 to TRBJ1-3, with D possibly TRBD1 on 5 matching bases. The length of the CDR3 is 16 residues. Trimming took 0 bases from V and 3 from J, leaving 13 bases between them. Per the germline V gene, CDR1 is SGHKS and CDR2 is YYEKEE (reference sequence). The CDR3 region is CASSLDPGLFGNTIYF. In DNA, the CDR3 is TGTGCCAGCAGCTTGGATCCAGGGTTGTTTGGAAACACCATATATTTT.

As concerns this clonotype: This may arise from a read error, as a much more abundant clone is one base away. No conserved phenylalanine or tryptophan ends this CDR3, so it is likely a read error. V is TRBV6-6 and J is TRBJ1-6; the D is unclear. Trimming took 6 bases from V and 5 from J, leaving 8 bases between them. The CDR3 length is 13 residues. The germline V gene has CDR1 MNHNY and CDR2 SVGAGI (reference sequence). The CDR3 spells CASSPTNNSPLHC. The CDR3 nucleotides are TGTGCCAGCAGCCCAACAAATAATTCACCCCTCCACTGT.